These 29 T cell receptor beta chains originate from one sample sequenced in a study of cytomegalovirus exposure and HLA in healthy donors. Amplification used 60 Vbeta primers and 13 Jbeta primers. Generated by immunoSEQ multiplex PCR, the TCRdb table keeps only in-frame clones and is missing some. Here the sample table reports roughly 60,000 clones. Sequenced: PBMCs. These receptors were taken from a woman aged 18 to 35 in good health and CMV-seronegative.

This chain joins TRBV9 and TRBJ1-2; D is possibly TRBD1 (5 bases). Looked up from germline, CDR1 is SGDLS and CDR2 is YYNGEE. The CDR3 consists of 16 residues. V was clipped by 5 bases and J by 5 bases, with 22 bases between them. The chain's CDR3 is CASSKGYDPGRYGYTF. CDR3 in DNA: TGTGCCAGCAGTAAGGGGTATGATCCCGGACGGTATGGCTACACCTTC. Using reference TRBV9 and TRBJ1-2 for the parts outside the CDR3, the full variable domain is DSGVTQTPKHLITATGQRVTLRCSPRSGDLSVYWYQQSLDQGLQFLIQYYNGEERAKGNILERFSAQQFPDLHSELNLSSLELGDSALYFCASSKGYDPGRYGYTFGSGTRLTVV.

The chain is built from TRBV5-6 and TRBJ1-5, with D perhaps TRBD1 (6 bases). The CDR3 is made up of 16 amino acids. Looked up from germline, CDR1 is SGHDT and CDR2 is YYEEEE. Between the trimmed V and J ends, which lost 4 bases and 2 bases, there was a span of 16 bases. The CDR3 coding sequence is TGTGCCAGCAGCGCACTCAGGGGTATGGGCAATCAGCCCCAGCATTTT. It encodes CASSALRGMGNQPQHF.

V usage is TRBV18 and J usage is TRBJ1-1; the D gene is possibly TRBD1 (5 bases). CDR1 is KGHSH and CDR2 is LQKENI in the germline V gene. The CDR3 has 15 amino acids. Deletions cut 4 bases from V and 7 bases from J, with 19 bases between. The CDR3 DNA is TGTGCCAGCTCACAACAGGTGCGGGGGAGTGATGAAGCTTTCTTT. Residues: CASSQQVRGSDEAFF.

This chain joins TRBV9 and TRBJ1-4; no clear D gene. The V end lost 2 bases, the J end lost 6 bases, and 8 bases lay between the germline ends. The CDR3 runs 13 residues. Germline V lookup: CDR1 SGDLS, CDR2 YYNGEE. In nucleotides, the CDR3 is TGTGCCAGCAGCGTGTCCCCGGATGAAAAACTGTTTTTT. This codes for CASSVSPDEKLFF.

The gene calls are TRBV25-1 and TRBJ1-1; 7 nucleotides align to TRBD1. Germline V gene lookup returns CDR1 MGHDK and CDR2 SYGVNS. The CDR3 loop spans 13 amino acids. With V trimmed by 5 bases and J by 4 bases, 4 bases remained unmatched. CDR3 in amino acids: CASSKQGSTEAFF. The CDR3 DNA sequence: TGTGCCAGCAGTAAACAGGGGAGCACTGAAGCTTTCTTT. The full variable domain, with the rest looked up from reference TRBV25-1 and TRBJ1-1, is EADIYQTPRYLVIGTGKKITLECSQTMGHDKMYWYQQDPGMELHLIHYSYGVNSTEKGDLSSESTVSRIRTEHFPLTLESARPSHTSQYLCASSKQGSTEAFFGQGTRLTVV.

The chain is built from TRBV10-3 and TRBJ1-1; D may be TRBD1 (5 bases). The V end lost 10 bases, the J end lost 8 bases, and 17 bases lay between the germline ends. In germline, CDR1 is ENHRY, CDR2 SYGVKD. This CDR3 contains 12 residues. CDR3 region: CASSQGTFEAFF. The CDR3, as DNA: TGTGCCAGTTCGCAGGGCACGTTCGAAGCTTTCTTT.

This rearrangement joins TRBV7-2 to TRBJ2-7; 9 positions match TRBD2. The CDR3 has 14 residues. Per the germline V gene, CDR1 is SGHTA and CDR2 is FQGNSA. V lost 1 base to trimming and J lost 6 bases; unmatched junction nucleotides: 4. This CDR3 is CASSLGAGGSEQYF. In DNA, the CDR3 is TGTGCCAGCAGCTTAGGAGCGGGGGGCAGCGAGCAGTACTTC. Full variable domain (remainder filled in from reference TRBV7-2 and TRBJ2-7): GAGVSQSPSNKVTEKGKDVELRCDPISGHTALYWYRQSLGQGLEFLIYFQGNSAPDKSGLPSDRFSAERTGGSVSTLTIQRTQQEDSAVYLCASSLGAGGSEQYFGPGTRLTVT.

The V call is TRBV10-3, the J call TRBJ1-1; 9 bases are a match to TRBD1. CDR3 size: 15 residues. Germline loops: CDR1 ENHRY, CDR2 SYGVKD. The trim removed 4 bases at V and 3 bases at J, leaving 6 bases unmatched. The CDR3, as DNA: TGTGCCATCAGTGCCTCGGGACAGGGCTACACTGAAGCTTTCTTT. Translated: CAISASGQGYTEAFF.

The chain is built from TRBV9 and TRBJ2-1; weak D call: TRBD2 (7 bases). With 7 bases removed from V and 5 bases from J, the gap between germline ends came to 13 bases. Germline V gives CDR1 SGDLS, CDR2 YYNGEE. This CDR3 has 13 amino acids. CDR3 in DNA: TGTGCCAGCCACGGCGGGGGCGACAATGAGCAGTTCTTC. Its translation is CASHGGGDNEQFF. Looking up the rest from reference TRBV9 and TRBJ2-1 gives the full variable domain: DSGVTQTPKHLITATGQRVTLRCSPRSGDLSVYWYQQSLDQGLQFLIQYYNGEERAKGNILERFSAQQFPDLHSELNLSSLELGDSALYFCASHGGGDNEQFFGPGTRLTVL.

The chain links TRBV11-3 to TRBJ1-1, with D unresolved. This CDR3 has 13 residues. Trimming removed 1 base at V and 5 bases at J, with 8 bases between. Per germline, CDR1 SGHNT and CDR2 YENEEA. CDR3 nucleotides: TGTGCCAGCAGCTTAGGTAGTCGAACTGAAGCTTTCTTT. Protein: CASSLGSRTEAFF. Drawing the rest from reference TRBV11-3 and TRBJ1-1, the complete variable domain is EAGVVQSPRYKIIEKKQPVAFWCNPISGHNTLYWYLQNLGQGPELLIRYENEEAVDDSQLPKDRFSAERLKGVDSTLKIQPAELGDSAVYLCASSLGSRTEAFFGQGTRLTVV.

The chain is built from TRBV5-1 and TRBJ2-7; TRBD2 matches at 7 bases. The CDR3 consists of 16 residues. CDR1 and CDR2 from the germline V gene are SGHRS and YFSETQ. The junction had 9 bases not matched to a gene; V was cut back by 0 bases and J by 3 bases. The CDR3: CASSLAGGSKNYEQYF. In DNA form, the CDR3 reads TGCGCCAGCAGCTTGGCCGGGGGGTCGAAAAACTACGAGCAGTACTTC.

This chain joins TRBV4-2 and TRBJ2-7; possibly TRBD1 for D (6 bases). V gave up 2 bases and J gave up 3 bases, with 17 bases separating them. The CDR3 is made up of 16 amino acids. CDR1 and CDR2 from the germline V gene are LGHNA and YNFKEQ. CDR3 nucleotides: TGTGCCAGCAGCCAATCCGGGACACAACCCTACTACGAGCAGTACTTC. Protein sequence: CASSQSGTQPYYEQYF.

The chain joins TRBV7-9 to TRBJ2-7, with D unresolved. Trimming stripped 4 bases from V and 1 base from J, with 14 bases between. CDR3 size: 15 residues. Germline CDR1 and CDR2: SEHNR and FQNEAQ (reference sequence). CDR3 in amino acids: CASSSDAELSYEQYF. The CDR3 DNA follows: TGTGCCAGCAGCTCAGACGCGGAACTGTCCTACGAGCAGTACTTC.

The chain links TRBV5-1 to TRBJ2-5; weak D call: TRBD1 (6 bases). The germline V gene encodes CDR1 SGHRS and CDR2 YFSETQ. Trimming removed 6 bases at V and 1 base at J, with 10 bases between. The CDR3 is made up of 13 amino acids. The CDR3 DNA reads TGCGCCAGCACACAGGGAGTCCAAGAGACCCAGTACTTC. Translating it yields CASTQGVQETQYF.

V gene TRBV6-5 combines with J gene TRBJ1-5, with D tentatively TRBD1 (6 bases). Germline values: CDR1 MNHEY, CDR2 SVGAGI. The length of the CDR3 is 15 residues. Deletions cut 0 bases from V and 5 bases from J, with 11 bases between. The DNA of the CDR3 is TGTGCCAGCAGTTACTCGGTGGGGGCACATCAGCCCCAGCATTTT. Translation gives CASSYSVGAHQPQHF.

The chain's CDR3 is CASSPRTGLNTEAFF. The DNA of the CDR3 is TGTGCCAGCTCACCGAGGACAGGATTGAACACTGAAGCTTTCTTT. The chain uses TRBV18 and TRBJ1-1, with 7 bases fitting TRBD1. The germline V gene has CDR1 KGHSH and CDR2 LQKENI. The CDR3 is 15 amino acids. Germline trimming cut 3 bases from V and 0 bases from J; bases unmatched to any gene: 4.

The chain has TRBV15 and TRBJ2-1; the match to TRBD2 covers 7 bases. The V and J ends lost 6 bases and 6 bases, in that order; junction bases with no gene match: 5. Germline V lookup: CDR1 LNHNV, CDR2 YYDKDF (reference sequence). The CDR3 is made up of 13 amino acids. The DNA of the CDR3 is TGTGCCACCAGGACCCCGGGGGGCAATGAGCAGTTCTTC. It translates to CATRTPGGNEQFF.

This chain links TRBV28 with TRBJ2-7; 10 positions agree with TRBD1. This CDR3 has 13 residues. The germline V gene encodes CDR1 MDHEN and CDR2 SYDVKM. Trimming took 6 bases from V and 3 from J; bases not matched to a gene: 2. The CDR3 sequence: CASRRTGGYEQYF. The CDR3 region has the DNA TGTGCCAGCAGGAGGACAGGGGGCTACGAGCAGTACTTC. The whole variable domain, remainder taken from reference TRBV28 and TRBJ2-7, is DVKVTQSSRYLVKRTGEKVFLECVQDMDHENMFWYRQDPGLGLRLIYFSYDVKMKEKGDIPEGYSVSREKKERFSLILESASTNQTSMYLCASRRTGGYEQYFGPGTRLTVT.

This chain links TRBV19 with TRBJ1-4, with TRBD1 matching over 8 bases. J was trimmed by 5 bases and V by 8 bases; bases with no gene match: 4. Germline values: CDR1 LNHDA, CDR2 SQIVND (reference sequence). This CDR3 is 13 amino acids long. In nucleotides, the CDR3 is TGTGCCAGTCAGGACAGGGCGAATGAAAAACTGTTTTTT. It is translated as CASQDRANEKLFF.

The chain employs TRBV5-1 and TRBJ2-1; 7 nucleotides line up with TRBD2. The CDR3 totals 16 residues. CDR1 SGHRS and CDR2 YFSETQ come from the germline V gene. J gave up 0 bases and V 7 bases, and 10 bases lay outside the gene matches. CDR3 nucleotides: TGCGCCAGCTCAGACCCTAGCGGAAGCTCCTACAATGAGCAGTTCTTC. The encoded protein is CASSDPSGSSYNEQFF.

This chain connects TRBV28 to TRBJ1-6, with TRBD1 matching over 10 bases. This CDR3 is built from 14 residues. In germline, CDR1 is MDHEN, CDR2 SYDVKM. Unmatched junction bases numbered 4, after V lost 5 bases and J lost 9 bases. CDR3 bases: TGTGCCAGCAGTGCCGGGACAGGGGTTTCACCCCTCCACTTT. Translated: CASSAGTGVSPLHF.

The chain has TRBV13 and TRBJ1-1; D is uncertain. The germline CDR1 and CDR2 sequences are PRHDT and FYEKMQ (reference sequence). CDR3 size: 15 residues. V was clipped by 5 bases and J by 1 base, with 14 bases between them. The CDR3 here is CASSNTGNSNTEAFF. The CDR3 DNA reads as TGTGCCAGCAGCAATACGGGGAACTCGAACACTGAAGCTTTCTTT.

The V and J genes are TRBV5-1 and TRBJ2-3, with a tentative D call TRBD1 (5 bases). Germline-derived CDR1 and CDR2 are SGHRS and YFSETQ. The V end lost 4 bases, the J end lost 2 bases, and 14 bases lay between the germline ends. The CDR3 covers 15 residues. CDR3 nucleotide sequence: TGCGCCAGCAGCGTCCGACAGATAACCACAGATACGCAGTATTTT. Translation gives CASSVRQITTDTQYF.

The V gene is TRBV2, the J gene TRBJ1-5, with D maybe TRBD1 (5 bases). The CDR3 runs 18 residues. Germline loops: CDR1 SNHLY, CDR2 FYNNEI. Trimming removed 0 bases at V and 4 bases at J, with 19 bases between. CDR3 sequence (DNA): TGTGCCAGCAGTGAAGCGGGGGGAAACAGGTTTTCGAATCAGCCCCAGCATTTT. This translates into CASSEAGGNRFSNQPQHF. The entire variable domain, with the rest obtained from reference TRBV2 and TRBJ1-5, is as follows: EPEVTQTPSHQVTQMGQEVILRCVPISNHLYFYWYRQILGQKVEFLVSFYNNEISEKSEIFDDQFSVERPDGSNFTLKIRSTKLEDSAMYFCASSEAGGNRFSNQPQHFGDGTRLSIL.

The gene calls are TRBV6-1 and TRBJ2-7; TRBD1 aligns across 9 bases. Trimming removed 3 bases from V and 2 bases from J; junction bases left unmatched: 5. The CDR3 runs 15 residues. Germline CDR1 reads MNHNS; CDR2 reads SASEGT. The CDR3: CASSDRDRAAYEQYF. CDR3 DNA sequence: TGTGCCAGCAGTGACCGGGACAGGGCCGCCTACGAGCAGTACTTC.

This chain connects TRBV18 to TRBJ2-5; 7 bases align to TRBD2. The CDR3 runs 14 residues. The V segment lost 11 bases and the J segment 1 base; nucleotides outside the gene matches: 10. Germline V gene sequence: CDR1 KGHSH, CDR2 LQKENI. CDR3: CAGSSGIPQETQYF. CDR3 DNA sequence: TGTGCCGGATCTAGCGGTATACCCCAAGAGACCCAGTACTTC.

The rearrangement links TRBV5-1 to TRBJ1-4; 11 bases fit TRBD1. Unmatched junction bases numbered 12, after V lost 0 bases and J lost 8 bases. CDR3 length equals 18 residues. Germline loops: CDR1 SGHRS, CDR2 YFSETQ. The CDR3 region is CASSLVPGTGGTWEKLFF. Here the CDR3 DNA reads TGCGCCAGCAGCTTGGTCCCCGGGACAGGGGGGACCTGGGAAAAACTGTTTTTT.

The CDR3 region is CASSHRFTDTQYF. DNA for the CDR3: TGTGCCAGCAGTCATAGATTCACAGATACGCAGTATTTT. The chain uses TRBV27 and TRBJ2-3; no firm D call. Germline loops: CDR1 MNHEY, CDR2 SMNVEV (reference sequence). Trimming took off 5 bases at V and 2 bases at J, with 8 bases between the two ends. The CDR3 is 13 amino acids.

The rearrangement uses TRBV2 and TRBJ2-7; D not certain. The V end was cut by 4 bases, the J end by 5 bases, with 9 bases between. CDR3 length: 12 amino acids. Germline lookup yields CDR1 SNHLY and CDR2 FYNNEI. The CDR3 nucleotides read TGTGCCAGCAGTGGACTGCCAGACGAGCAGTACTTC. Protein: CASSGLPDEQYF.